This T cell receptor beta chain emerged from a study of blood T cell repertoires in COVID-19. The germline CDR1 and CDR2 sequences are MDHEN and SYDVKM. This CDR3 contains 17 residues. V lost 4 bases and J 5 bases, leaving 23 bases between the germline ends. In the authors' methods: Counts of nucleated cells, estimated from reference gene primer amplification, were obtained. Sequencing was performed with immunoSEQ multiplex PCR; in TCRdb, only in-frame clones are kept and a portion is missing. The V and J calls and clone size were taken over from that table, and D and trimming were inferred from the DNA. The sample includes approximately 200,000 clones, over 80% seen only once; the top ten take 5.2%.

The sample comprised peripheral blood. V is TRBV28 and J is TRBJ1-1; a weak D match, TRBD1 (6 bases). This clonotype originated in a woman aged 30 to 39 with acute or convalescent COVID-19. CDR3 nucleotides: TGTGCCAGCAGTTCACCCTGGGGGGGCGGCCTGTCGACTGAAGCTTTCTTT. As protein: CASSSPWGGGLSTEAFF.